This is a list of T cell receptor beta chains from one sample in a study of vaccination and CD4 T cells after COVID-19. Their antigens are not known. TCRdb re-called the PCR reads with MiXCR, one entry per CDR3 protein. Among 15,000 to 20,000 distinct CDR3 sequences, roughly 49% were seen once, and the ten largest hold 4%. The sample was CD4+ T cells from blood, cultured in vitro. The receptors were sampled from a human donor who had recovered from COVID-19. Each CDR3 is given with its conserved first and last residue.

V,J,CDR3
TRBV7-7,TRBJ2-3,CASSRAGRTDTQYF
TRBV11-3,TRBJ2-1,CASRRTGAFNEQFF
TRBV6-2/TRBV6-3,TRBJ2-6,CASSYLPGQGTSSGANVLTF
TRBV27,TRBJ2-1,CASSFPGLGYNEQFF
TRBV5-4,TRBJ1-6,CASSAAGTNNSPLHF
TRBV27,TRBJ1-3,CASSPWGPGNTIYF
TRBV5-4,TRBJ2-7,CASSLGGGNSYEQYF
TRBV7-3,TRBJ2-7,CASSLTGTGSYEQYF
TRBV15,TRBJ1-1,CATSRDWQQNTEAFF
TRBV20-1,TRBJ2-2,CSAPRASGELFF
TRBV5-8,TRBJ2-7,CASSLFGRSSYEQYF
TRBV19,TRBJ1-2,CGSRSWGYGYTF
TRBV7-9,TRBJ1-1,CAIEGQWGEAFF
TRBV9,TRBJ1-6,CASSATGGAGSPLHF
TRBV12-3/TRBV12-4,TRBJ1-1,CASSFAAGTEAFF
TRBV28,TRBJ2-3,CASSLFFQQGRPDTQYF
TRBV11-3,TRBJ2-6,CASSWGRGDGANVLTF
TRBV5-4,TRBJ1-1,CASSFFVGTEAFF
TRBV4-3,TRBJ2-3,CASSQGASGGDTQYF
TRBV4-2,TRBJ1-1,CASSQATRRGAGNTEAFF
TRBV6-2/TRBV6-3,TRBJ2-1,CASSYRGDEQFF
TRBV18,TRBJ1-1,CASSSTGGTEAFF
TRBV7-9,TRBJ1-4,CASSLLGVGTNEKLFF
TRBV7-6,TRBJ2-5,CASSLDRDRALETQYF
TRBV6-5,TRBJ1-6,CASSYAGGNSPLHF
TRBV2,TRBJ1-4,CASGRGGLSEKLFF
TRBV15,TRBJ2-1,CATSRGGDPSYNEQFF
TRBV11-3,TRBJ1-6,CASSMGRNSPLHF
TRBV28,TRBJ2-1,CASSFIGLAGRGNEQFF
TRBV12-3/TRBV12-4,TRBJ1-5,CASSLGLGLGNQPQHF
TRBV20-1,TRBJ2-7,CSAREPRHAYEQYF
TRBV7-3,TRBJ1-1,CASSFVDRATEAFF
TRBV30,TRBJ1-2,CAWSVTGYGYTF
TRBV5-1,TRBJ1-1,CASSSQENTEAFF
TRBV20-1,TRBJ1-1,CSARDEFAGTEAFF
TRBV19,TRBJ1-2,CASSIRGNYGYTF
TRBV6-1,TRBJ2-3,CASEGGGFGTDTQYF
TRBV20-1,TRBJ2-7,CSARGLKSEQYF
TRBV5-1,TRBJ2-7,CASSRGLQGAWEQYF
TRBV20-1,TRBJ2-2,CSARVMREGGTGELFF
TRBV7-8,TRBJ2-3,CASSLEDGGRQYF
TRBV29-1,TRBJ2-1,CSVEEFGNEQFF
TRBV30,TRBJ2-3,CAWSVWQGGDTQYF
TRBV6-1,TRBJ1-2,CASRPDRGYGYTF
TRBV2,TRBJ1-2,CASTPDRHPNYGYTF
TRBV19,TRBJ2-1,CASSVKSGSGEQFF
TRBV15,TRBJ1-5,CATSRDGRGRGGQPQHF
TRBV7-6,TRBJ2-3,CASTRTSGTDTQYF
TRBV11-2,TRBJ2-2,CATRRYQNTGELFF
TRBV20-1,TRBJ2-1,CSARDKGQHLSYNEQFF
TRBV7-2,TRBJ2-7,CASSAGTGYEQYF
TRBV7-2,TRBJ1-2,CASSSGEGANYGYTF